One and the same sample provided the 8 T cell receptor beta chains below, sequenced in a study of T cell clonality in common variable immunodeficiency. Profiled with immunoSEQ multiplex PCR; TCRdb holds only in-frame clones, not every one. Altogether tens of thousands of clones were found in the sample, and no singletons occur. Sequencing used peripheral blood mononuclear cells. The receptors shown here come from a person between 18 and 75 years old in good health.

In its sample, this clone was seen a few times. Its ends do not fully match the called genes, so a read error is possible. The CDR3 is cut off 3 residues early in the read; its end comes from the germline J gene. The rearrangement uses TRBV7-9 and TRBJ1-5, with D tentatively TRBD1 (5 bases). CDR3 size: 13 residues. Germline V gives CDR1 SEHNR, CDR2 FQNEAQ (reference sequence). CDR3 bases read: TGTTCCAGCAGCGCAGGGAGGGTGGGGCCC. Its protein is CSSSAGRVGP. The whole CDR3 region reads CSSSAGRVGPQHF.

In its sample, this clone was seen many times. The CDR3 end is not reached by the read, which stops 3 residues before it; the germline J gene fills it in. This chain links TRBV28 with TRBJ2-1; 10 nucleotides agree with TRBD1. The CDR3 sequence is 16 residues long. Looked up from germline, CDR1 is MDHEN and CDR2 is SYDVKM. The V segment lost 3 bases and the J segment 9 bases; nucleotides outside the gene matches: 11. CDR3: CASSFARTGGKGEQFF. The CDR3 bases that were read are TGTGCCAGCAGTTTTGCTAGGACAGGGGGTAAGGGTGAG. Looking up the rest from reference TRBV28 and TRBJ2-1 gives the full variable domain: DVKVTQSSRYLVKRTGEKVFLECVQDMDHENMFWYRQDPGLGLRLIYFSYDVKMKEKGDIPEGYSVSREKKERFSLILESASTNQTSMYLCASSFARTGGKGEQFFGPGTRLTVL.

As for this clone: The CDR3 goes on 3 residues after the read ends, and that part is filled in from the germline J gene. V gene TRBV5-1 combines with J gene TRBJ2-7, with 8 bases fitting TRBD1. This CDR3 has 14 residues. From germline, CDR1 is SGHRS and CDR2 YFSETQ. The ends lost 5 bases at V and 2 bases at J; junction bases unmatched: 6. The CDR3 loop is CASSLQGAAYEQYF. The CDR3 DNA, read in part, is TGCGCCAGCAGTCTCCAGGGGGCGGCCTACGAG.

This clone came up many times. The CDR3 is cut off 3 residues early in the read; its end comes from the germline J gene. The chain employs TRBV27 and TRBJ2-1, with TRBD2 identical over 12 bases. Germline values: CDR1 MNHEY, CDR2 SMNVEV (reference sequence). CDR3 length equals 15 residues. After removal of 6 bases from V and 7 bases from J, the junction contained 7 bases not matched to a gene. CDR3 region: CASSPGLAGLNEQFF. The covered CDR3 bases are TGTGCCAGCAGCCCGGGACTAGCGGGCCTTAATGAG.

This clone has a count of ten or more. The CDR3 end lies 3 residues beyond the end of the read and is filled in from the germline J gene. This sequence joins TRBV20-1 and TRBJ2-1, with D possibly TRBD2 on 6 matching bases. This CDR3 is built from 11 residues. In germline, CDR1 is DFQATT, CDR2 SNEGSKA (reference sequence). V shed 5 bases and J shed 6 bases, with 8 bases lying between them. The CDR3 is CSAWDFNEQFF. The CDR3 DNA, read in part, is TGCAGTGCTTGGGACTTCAATGAG.

This clone has ten or more counts. The read gets to within 3 residues of the CDR3 end, and the germline J gene fills in the rest. The chain couples TRBV12-5 to TRBJ2-3, with 9 positions matching TRBD1. Germline V lookup: CDR1 LGHNT, CDR2 FRNRAP. The CDR3 spans 16 residues. V lost 4 bases to trimming and J lost 0 bases; unmatched junction nucleotides: 5. CDR3 sequence reads: CASGSPTGGSTDTQYF. CDR3 bases read: TGTGCTAGTGGTTCGCCGACAGGGGGTAGCACAGATACG.

This clone was recorded many times. Read coverage stops 3 residues before the CDR3 terminus; the germline J gene supplies the remainder. The chain links TRBV4-2 to TRBJ2-7, with D possibly matching TRBD2 (5 bases). The germline V gene encodes CDR1 LGHNA and CDR2 YNFKEQ. Deletions cut 0 bases from V and 0 bases from J, with 12 bases between. CDR3 size: 16 residues. CDR3 sequence reads: CASSQDKGSGSYEQYF. The sequenced CDR3 bases are TGTGCCAGCAGCCAAGATAAAGGGAGCGGCTCCTACGAG.

This clone showed up many times. From the germline J gene comes the end of the CDR3, since the read stops 3 residues before it. V gene TRBV20-1 combines with J gene TRBJ2-7, with D maybe TRBD2 (6 bases). The CDR3 has 14 residues. With 6 bases removed from V and 6 bases from J, the gap between germline ends came to 21 bases. Germline CDR1 reads DFQATT; CDR2 reads SNEGSKA (reference sequence). This chain's CDR3 is CSAPPASAHGEQYF. Incomplete CDR3 DNA: TGCAGTGCCCCACCCGCTAGCGCCCACGGCGAG.